This T cell receptor beta chain was profiled in a study of T-cell reconstitution after alpha-beta-depleted transplantation in children. Study-wide results and caveats: Approximately two months post-transplant, alpha-beta T cells reportedly originated from several hundred expanded graft clones. Hyperexpanded clones declined; after one year, newly produced T cells mostly supplied diversity. Recipient T cells and thymic progenitors that survived were the source of the high TCRbeta diversity seen at day 60 in some patients.

The CDR3 consists of 13 residues. Unmatched junction bases numbered 3, after V lost 6 bases and J lost 2 bases. Per germline, CDR1 MNHEY and CDR2 SVGAGI. Unique molecular identifiers were used in preparing the TCRbeta library. TCRdb reprocessed the PCR reads via MiXCR and lists one record per CDR3 protein. The repertoire holds some 16,000 distinct CDR3 sequences, with about 4.7% as singletons. This clonotype is medium-sized. Its antigen is unidentified. Sequenced material: PBMCs, taken before TCRalphabeta/CD19-depleted stem cell transplant. The receptor comes from a boy aged 5-17 years with acute lymphoblastic leukemia, due to receive a stem cell transplant. V usage is TRBV6-5 and J usage is TRBJ1-2; TRBD1 agrees at 7 bases. Here the CDR3 reads CASSPTGNYGYTF. The CDR3, as DNA: TGTGCCAGCAGCCCGACAGGGAACTATGGCTACACCTTC.